What follows is one T cell receptor (beta chain) and its context. Its antigen remains unidentified. This sample was taken from a study of monozygotic twins with inflammatory bowel disease. General study points: Discordant twins showed the same repertoire similarity as concordant twins, possibly from limited power. For IBD patients, clonotypes shared with others were fewer than for healthy twins, especially with disease activity.

Using the 5' RACE reads, TCRdb records one entry per CDR3 protein without DNA. The sample has approximately 200,000 distinct CDR3 sequences. The CDR3 sequence is 18 residues long. The germline gives CDR1 SGHAT, CDR2 FQNNGV. The sample consisted of blood. The TCR originated in a human donor with ulcerative colitis or Crohn's disease, or a healthy co-twin of an affected twin (not recorded which). The rearrangement uses TRBV11-2 and TRBJ2-1; TCRdb proposes TRBD2, but this gene call is untestable without DNA. The CDR3 is CASSHALGLAGGYNEQFF.